Presented here are 10 T cell receptor beta chains from one specimen sequenced in a study of PD-1 blockade in classical Hodgkin lymphoma. TCRdb keeps only in-frame clones here, not all; method: immunoSEQ multiplex PCR. The sample yields some 23,000 clones, about 80% seen once. Each patient relapsed following autologous stem cell transplantation, and prior brentuximab vedotin exposure differed. Here the sequenced sample was peripheral blood mononuclear cells (PBMCs), taken before the second cycle of nivolumab. These receptor sequences come from a human donor with classical Hodgkin lymphoma.

The chain couples TRBV19 to TRBJ2-7; D uncertain. This CDR3 is 13 amino acids long. The V end was cut by 2 bases, the J end by 3 bases, with 8 bases between. Germline-derived CDR1 and CDR2 are LNHDA and SQIVND (reference sequence). The CDR3 region is CASSITKGYEQYF. The CDR3 DNA reads as TGTGCCAGTAGTATAACCAAGGGCTACGAGCAGTACTTC.

The V gene is TRBV28, the J gene TRBJ2-1, with 8 bases lining up with TRBD2. Losses at the gene ends were 8 bases for V and 10 bases for J; bases not matched to a gene: 10. The CDR3 extends over 13 amino acids. Germline assignment: CDR1 MDHEN and CDR2 SYDVKM. CDR3 region: CASHRREVGEQFF. In DNA form, the CDR3 reads TGTGCCAGCCATAGGCGGGAGGTCGGGGAGCAGTTCTTC.

The chain is built from TRBV5-1 and TRBJ1-2; unclear D gene. CDR3 size: 13 residues. V was clipped by 0 bases and J by 1 base, with 4 bases between them. The germline V gene encodes CDR1 SGHRS and CDR2 YFSETQ. The CDR3 region has the DNA TGCGCCAGCAGCTTGGAGGGTAACTATGGCTACACCTTC. This translates into CASSLEGNYGYTF.

The chain has TRBV18 and TRBJ2-1; a possible D gene is TRBD1 (6 bases). The CDR3 is 15 amino acids. Trimming left V 6 bases short and J 7 bases short, with 19 bases between. Germline lookup yields CDR1 KGHSH and CDR2 LQKENI. The CDR3 sequence is CASSLWGTSTNEQFF. CDR3 DNA sequence: TGTGCCAGCTCCCTTTGGGGGACATCAACGAATGAGCAGTTCTTC.

This sequence joins TRBV11-3 and TRBJ1-3; no firm D call. Trimming left V 3 bases short and J 4 bases short, with 4 bases between. Germline V gene lookup returns CDR1 SGHNT and CDR2 YENEEA. The CDR3 covers 12 residues. The DNA for the CDR3 is TGTGCCAGCAGCTTGGAGGGAAACACCATATATTTT. Translated: CASSLEGNTIYF.

J is TRBJ2-3 and V is TRBV5-1, with TRBD2 matching 11 bases. From germline, CDR1 is SGHRS and CDR2 YFSETQ. The CDR3 is made up of 16 amino acids. V lost 3 bases, J lost 1 base, and 4 bases stayed unmatched. The CDR3 nucleotides are TGCGCCAGCAGCTCCTTAGCGGGAGGGGGCACAGATACGCAGTATTTT. As protein: CASSSLAGGGTDTQYF.

This chain joins TRBV5-1 and TRBJ2-1, with D hard to call. The V end was cut by 1 base, the J end by 3 bases, with 8 bases between. There are 14 residues in the CDR3. Germline assignment: CDR1 SGHRS and CDR2 YFSETQ. CDR3 DNA sequence: TGCGCCAGCAGCTTGAACGGCCGCTACAATGAGCAGTTCTTC. This translates into CASSLNGRYNEQFF. The complete variable domain, with remaining parts taken from reference TRBV5-1 and TRBJ2-1, reads KAGVTQTPRYLIKTRGQQVTLSCSPISGHRSVSWYQQTPGQGLQFLFEYFSETQRNKGNFPGRFSGRQFSNSRSEMNVSTLELGDSALYLCASSLNGRYNEQFFGPGTRLTVL.

About this clone: One end of the junction varies from germline; a read error may be responsible. This chain's CDR3 is CASSGQTSYGQYF. The CDR3 nucleotides are TGTGCCAGTAGCGGACAGACCTCCTACGGGCAGTACTTC. This chain connects TRBV19 to TRBJ2-7; D possibly corresponds to TRBD1 (6 bases). There are 13 residues in the CDR3. Germline assignment: CDR1 LNHDA and CDR2 SQIVND (reference sequence).

The rearrangement joins TRBV4-3 to TRBJ1-4; D not certain. Germline-derived CDR1 and CDR2 are LGHNA and YSLEER. The CDR3 consists of 14 residues. The germline V and J ends were trimmed by 1 base and 5 bases, with 8 bases remaining between them. In DNA, the CDR3 is TGCGCCAGCAGCCAAGTCGACGGGAATGAAAAACTGTTTTTT. This encodes CASSQVDGNEKLFF.

The chain employs TRBV10-1 and TRBJ1-4, with D possibly being TRBD1 (5 bases). CDR1 and CDR2 (germline): WNHNN, SYGVQD (reference sequence). Trimming took 3 bases from V and 4 from J, leaving 12 bases between them. The CDR3 totals 15 residues. The CDR3 sequence is CASSEGQGLNEKLFF. The DNA of the CDR3 is TGCGCCAGCAGTGAAGGGCAGGGCCTTAATGAAAAACTGTTTTTT.